This entry lists 5 T cell receptor beta chains sequenced from one sample in a study of sequential checkpoint blockade in melanoma. Documented treatment: randomized to nivolumab then ipilimumab (arm A) or the reverse (arm B). Repertoires were generated with immunoSEQ multiplex PCR, while TCRdb's copy carries only in-frame clones and drops some. This table has around 18,000 clones, around 74% appearing once. The material was CD8+ T cells sorted from blood (inferred from file names), obtained from a patient given nivolumab and ipilimumab in sequence. These receptors were obtained from a human donor with melanoma.

The rearrangement joins TRBV19 to TRBJ1-1, with a tentative D call TRBD1 (5 bases). V dropped 6 bases and J dropped 2 bases, with 19 bases sitting between them. The CDR3 has 16 residues. The germline gives CDR1 LNHDA, CDR2 SQIVND (reference sequence). The CDR3 sequence is CASSPPRWTYNTEAFF. The DNA for the CDR3 is TGTGCCAGTAGCCCTCCAAGATGGACATATAACACTGAAGCTTTCTTT.

The chain carries TRBV7-9 and TRBJ1-1; D remains ambiguous. There are 11 residues in the CDR3. The V end lost 6 bases, the J end lost 0 bases, and 2 bases lay between the germline ends. Germline values: CDR1 SEHNR, CDR2 FQNEAQ (reference sequence). The CDR3 loop is CASSMNTEAFF. The CDR3 DNA follows: TGTGCCAGCAGTATGAACACTGAAGCTTTCTTT.

The J gene is TRBJ1-2, the V gene TRBV2; 7 nucleotides line up with TRBD1. V dropped 5 bases and J dropped 4; count of bases not matched to a gene: 13. The CDR3 covers 16 residues. The germline V gene encodes CDR1 SNHLY and CDR2 FYNNEI. The CDR3: CASSSTKGGAGYGYTF. The CDR3 region has the DNA TGTGCCAGCAGTTCAACGAAAGGGGGCGCCGGCTATGGCTACACCTTC.

This clone was counted between two and nine times. The chain joins TRBV14 to TRBJ2-7, with TRBD2 matching 8 bases. Germline V lookup: CDR1 SGHDN, CDR2 FVKESK. This CDR3 region has 13 residues. The V and J ends lost 4 bases and 5 bases, in that order; junction bases with no gene match: 4. The CDR3 loop is CASSLAGSNEQYF. Here the CDR3 DNA reads TGTGCCAGCAGCCTAGCGGGATCAAACGAGCAGTACTTC.

The chain employs TRBV4-1 and TRBJ2-5; 8 nucleotides align to TRBD2. The CDR3 totals 16 residues. Germline loops: CDR1 MGHRA, CDR2 YSYEKL. The ends lost 1 base at V and 4 bases at J; junction bases unmatched: 8. This chain's CDR3 is CASSQGGRGDRETQYF. The CDR3 DNA sequence: TGCGCCAGCAGCCAAGGGGGGCGGGGGGATCGAGAGACCCAGTACTTC.